Listed below are T cell receptor beta chains from one sample, sequenced in a study of T-cell reconstitution after alpha-beta-depleted transplantation in children. One entry per CDR3 protein results from TCRdb running MiXCR on the PCR reads. Of hundreds of thousands of distinct CDR3 sequences in the sample, over 10% are singletons; the top ten hold 0.79%. The sample in question was PBMCs, obtained before TCRalphabeta/CD19-depleted stem cell transplant. These TCRs come from a girl aged 2 to 10 with congenital amegakaryocytic thrombocytopenia, due to receive a stem cell transplant. Both conserved end residues are part of each CDR3. A D gene is named only where the DNA matches it firmly. Size tells how often a clone was seen (once, few, many) or the class of an expanded clone, and some rows leave it out.

J gene,V gene,D gene,clone size,CDR3 protein,CDR3 DNA
TRBJ1-1,TRBV28,TRBD1,many,CASSALGQVTEAFF,TGTGCCAGCAGTGCCTTGGGACAGGTCACTGAAGCTTTCTTT
TRBJ2-5,TRBV29-1,-,many,CSAWGLRKTWYQETQYF,TGCAGCGCTTGGGGGTTGCGAAAAACCTGGTACCAAGAGACCCAGTACTTC
TRBJ2-2,TRBV4-1,-,many,CASSHVVTGELFF,TGCGCCAGCAGCCACGTAGTCACCGGGGAGCTGTTTTTT
TRBJ2-7,TRBV29-1,-,many,CSANLLGEQYF,TGCAGCGCGAACCTCTTGGGCGAGCAGTACTTC
TRBJ2-1,TRBV5-1,-,many,CASRPRQVIGHEQFF,TGCGCCAGCAGACCCCGACAAGTCATAGGCCATGAGCAGTTCTTC
TRBJ2-3,TRBV5-1,-,many,CASSLGGRYLTDTQYF,TGCGCCAGCAGCTTGGGGGGCAGGTACCTCACAGATACGCAGTATTTT
TRBJ2-3,TRBV10-2,-,-,CASRFRGDTQYF,TGCGCCAGCCGCTTCAGGGGTGATACGCAGTATTTT
TRBJ1-5,TRBV12-3/TRBV12-4,-,many,CASSSHADQPQHF,TGTGCCAGCAGTTCCCACGCCGATCAGCCCCAGCATTTT
TRBJ1-5,TRBV29-1,TRBD1,many,CSVVDRGSGQPQHF,TGCAGCGTAGTGGACAGGGGATCGGGTCAGCCCCAGCATTTT
TRBJ2-5,TRBV12-3/TRBV12-4,TRBD2,few,CASSWEREGPETQYF,TGTGCCAGCAGTTGGGAGCGGGAGGGCCCAGAGACCCAGTACTTC
TRBJ1-1,TRBV5-1,-,many,CASSLGGEVYTEAFF,TGCGCCAGCAGCTTAGGGGGGGAAGTGTACACTGAAGCTTTCTTT
TRBJ2-1,TRBV5-1,-,-,CASSLDGSSSYNEQFF,TGCGCCAGCAGCTTGGACGGTTCTAGCTCCTACAATGAGCAGTTCTTC
TRBJ2-1,TRBV6-2/TRBV6-3,TRBD2,-,CASSLAYGTSGRIGEQFF,TGTGCCAGCAGTTTAGCGTACGGGACTAGCGGGAGAATTGGTGAGCAGTTCTTC
TRBJ2-2,TRBV18,TRBD2,-,CASSPRATTSERANTGELFF,TGTGCCAGCTCACCACGAGCTACGACTAGCGAACGGGCGAACACCGGGGAGCTGTTTTTT
TRBJ2-1,TRBV12-3/TRBV12-4,TRBD2,many,CASSLASGRTRQFF,TGTGCCAGCAGTTTAGCGAGTGGGAGGACTAGGCAGTTCTTC
TRBJ2-1,TRBV14,TRBD2,once,CASSQRSGRAQFF,TGTGCCAGCAGCCAGAGGTCCGGGAGGGCCCAGTTCTTC
TRBJ2-7,TRBV9,-,-,CASSVVASSYEQYF,TGTGCCAGCAGCGTAGTCGCCAGCTCCTACGAGCAGTACTTC
TRBJ1-5,TRBV28,TRBD1,few,CASSYRTGSYSNQPQHF,TGTGCCAGCAGTTACAGGACAGGGAGTTATAGCAATCAGCCCCAGCATTTT
TRBJ2-2,TRBV12-3/TRBV12-4,-,many,CASHLEWGTGELFF,TGTGCCAGCCACCTCGAGTGGGGTACCGGGGAGCTGTTTTTT
TRBJ2-3,TRBV2,-,few,CASSPPWDPDTQYF,TGTGCCAGCAGCCCTCCATGGGACCCAGATACGCAGTATTTT
TRBJ2-3,TRBV20-1,-,many,CSAREHSGRPTDTQYF,TGCAGTGCTAGAGAACACTCGGGACGACCCACAGATACGCAGTATTTT
TRBJ2-1,TRBV29-1,TRBD2,many,CSAGGGYNEQFF,TGCAGCGCTGGCGGGGGATACAATGAGCAGTTCTTC
TRBJ2-1,TRBV20-1,TRBD2,-,CSASTSGSTNEQFF,TGCAGTGCTAGCACTAGCGGGAGTACCAATGAGCAGTTCTTC